The following is a T cell receptor beta chain sequence with its context. Profiling relied on immunoSEQ multiplex PCR, and the TCRdb table lists in-frame clones only, not all of them. Of 150,000 to 200,000 clones listed, around 80% are singletons. The CDR3 loop spans 13 amino acids. Germline lookup yields CDR1 SGHRS and CDR2 YFSETQ. V lost 2 bases and J lost 4, with 9 bases in between. The data belong to a study of blood T cell repertoires in COVID-19. In the study overall: Nucleic acid was either cDNA or gDNA, and it came from T cells, B-cell-depleted T cells, or PBMCs.

The sequencing input was PBMCs or T cells enriched from blood (not recorded which). The V gene is TRBV5-1, the J gene TRBJ1-1; D not certain. The TCR comes from a woman between 45 and 65 years old with acute COVID-19. CDR3 in DNA: TGCGCCAGCAGCTTCGCGGGCGGCACTGAAGCTTTCTTT. Translated: CASSFAGGTEAFF.